Shown below are 8 T cell receptor beta chains from a single sample sequenced in a study of CD8+ T cells in alopecia areata. Investigators isolated RNA and reverse transcribed it into cDNA to act as the sequencing template. Repertoires were generated with immunoSEQ multiplex PCR, while TCRdb's copy carries only in-frame clones and drops some. The sample has 200,000 or so clones; roughly 60% are singletons. The treatment was: oral pan-JAK inhibitor, 5-10 mg twice daily. Source: CD4+ T cells sorted from blood, taken at week 24, from a patient treated with tofacitinib. These receptors came from a human donor with alopecia areata.

This clone has just a few counts. The rearrangement uses TRBV2 and TRBJ2-7; 10 bases map to TRBD1. CDR1 and CDR2 from the germline V gene are SNHLY and FYNNEI. The CDR3 has 15 amino acids. J lost 5 bases, V lost 6 bases, and 10 bases had no gene match. The CDR3 loop reads CASSYTGTGVNEQYF. The CDR3 coding sequence is TGTGCCAGCAGCTACACCGGGACAGGGGTAAACGAGCAGTACTTC.

The chain combines TRBV29-1 with TRBJ2-1; a possible D gene is TRBD2 (5 bases). The CDR3 has 15 residues. CDR1 and CDR2 from the germline V gene are SQVTM and ANQGSEA. The ends were cut back, 0 bases at V and 9 bases at J, with 18 bases in the middle. The CDR3 loop is CSVEDGLLAGGEQFF. The DNA of the CDR3 is TGCAGCGTTGAAGATGGGTTATTGGCGGGCGGTGAGCAGTTCTTC.

J is TRBJ1-2 and V is TRBV7-2; tentatively, D is TRBD1 (5 bases). Trimming pared 7 bases from V and 2 bases from J, leaving 14 bases between. Germline lookup yields CDR1 SGHTA and CDR2 FQGNSA. The CDR3 is 14 residues long. CDR3 protein: CASTFWDGNYGYTF. For the CDR3, the DNA is TGTGCCAGCACCTTCTGGGACGGCAACTATGGCTACACCTTC.

The rearrangement joins TRBV29-1 to TRBJ1-1, with 7 bases matching TRBD1. The J segment lost 1 base and the V segment lost 4 bases, leaving 6 bases of the junction unmatched. CDR3 length: 14 amino acids. CDR1 is SQVTM and CDR2 is ANQGSEA in the germline V gene. This CDR3 is CSVVYAGGNTEAFF. The CDR3 bases are TGCAGCGTTGTATATGCAGGGGGGAACACTGAAGCTTTCTTT.

This clone was seen at least ten times. V gene TRBV7-2 combines with J gene TRBJ1-2, with D hard to call. This CDR3 comprises 12 residues. Trimming shortened V by 5 bases and J by 3 bases, and 7 bases separated the two germline ends. The germline gives CDR1 SGHTA, CDR2 FQGNSA. The CDR3 sequence is CASSPHDYGYTF. CDR3 nucleotides: TGTGCCAGCAGCCCGCACGACTATGGCTACACCTTC.

The V and J genes are TRBV30 and TRBJ2-3; D is unresolved. V lost 1 base to trimming and J lost 0 bases, with 8 bases between them. The CDR3 has 14 amino acids. Germline CDR1 and CDR2: GTSNPN and SVGIG (reference sequence). As DNA, the CDR3 is TGTGCCTGGAGTGACCTACCAAGCACAGATACGCAGTATTTT. As protein: CAWSDLPSTDTQYF.

The chain employs TRBV7-9 and TRBJ2-7; D not certain. The CDR3 is 11 residues long. In germline, CDR1 is SEHNR, CDR2 FQNEAQ (reference sequence). V was pared by 2 bases and J by 5 bases, with 4 bases between. The CDR3 reads CASSLMHEQYF. Written as DNA, the CDR3 is TGTGCCAGCAGCTTAATGCACGAGCAGTACTTC.

The chain uses TRBV7-8 and TRBJ2-5, with TRBD2 identical over 11 bases. The CDR3 extends over 16 amino acids. V lost 7 bases to trimming and J lost 2 bases; unmatched junction nucleotides: 9. Germline V lookup: CDR1 SGHVS, CDR2 FQNEAQ. CDR3 region: CASIEIVAGGQETQYF. The CDR3 nucleotides read TGTGCCAGCATCGAGATTGTAGCGGGGGGGCAAGAGACCCAGTACTTC.